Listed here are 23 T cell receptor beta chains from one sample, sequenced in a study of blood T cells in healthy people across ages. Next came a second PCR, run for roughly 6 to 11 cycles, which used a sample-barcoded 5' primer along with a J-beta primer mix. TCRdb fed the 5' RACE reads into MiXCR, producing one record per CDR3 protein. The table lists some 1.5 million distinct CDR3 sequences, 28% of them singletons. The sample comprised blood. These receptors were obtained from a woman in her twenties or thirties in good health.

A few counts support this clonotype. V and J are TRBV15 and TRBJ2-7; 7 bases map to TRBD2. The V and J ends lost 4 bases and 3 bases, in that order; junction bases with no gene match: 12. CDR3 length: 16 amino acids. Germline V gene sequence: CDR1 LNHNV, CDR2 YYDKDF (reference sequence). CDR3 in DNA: TGTGCCACCAGCACCCCCCGAGGGGAGGGGTTCTACGAGCAGTACTTC. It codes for CATSTPRGEGFYEQYF.

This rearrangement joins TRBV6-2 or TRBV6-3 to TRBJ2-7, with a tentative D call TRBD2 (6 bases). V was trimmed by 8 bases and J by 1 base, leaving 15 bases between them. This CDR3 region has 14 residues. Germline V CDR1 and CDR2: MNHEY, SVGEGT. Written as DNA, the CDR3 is TGTGCCAGCGGTGCGAGGAGGGGTTCCTACGAGCAGTACTTC. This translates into CASGARRGSYEQYF.

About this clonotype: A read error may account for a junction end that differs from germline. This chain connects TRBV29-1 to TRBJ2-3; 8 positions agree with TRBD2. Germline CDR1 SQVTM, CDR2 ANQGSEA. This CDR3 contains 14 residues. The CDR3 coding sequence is TGCAGCGTTGAGGGCGGGAGGTCGACAGGTACGCAGTATTTT. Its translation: CSVEGGRSTGTQYF.

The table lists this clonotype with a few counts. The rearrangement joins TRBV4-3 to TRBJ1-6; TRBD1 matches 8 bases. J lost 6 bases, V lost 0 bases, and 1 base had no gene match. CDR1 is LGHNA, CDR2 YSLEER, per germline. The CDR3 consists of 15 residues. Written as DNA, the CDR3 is TGCGCCAGCAGCCAAGATGACAGGGGTAATTCACCCCTCCACTTT. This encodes CASSQDDRGNSPLHF.

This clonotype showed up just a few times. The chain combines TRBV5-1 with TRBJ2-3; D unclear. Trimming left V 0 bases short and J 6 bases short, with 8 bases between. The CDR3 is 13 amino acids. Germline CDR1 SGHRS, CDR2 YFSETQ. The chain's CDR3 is CASSLATDDTQYF. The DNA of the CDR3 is TGCGCCAGCAGCTTGGCCACTGACGATACGCAGTATTTT.

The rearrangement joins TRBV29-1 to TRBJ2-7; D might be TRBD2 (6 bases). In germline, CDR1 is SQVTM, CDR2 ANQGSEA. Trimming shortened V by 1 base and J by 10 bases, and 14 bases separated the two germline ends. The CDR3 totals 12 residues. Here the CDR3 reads CSVEGDFGFQYF. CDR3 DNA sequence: TGCAGCGTTGAAGGGGACTTCGGGTTCCAGTACTTC.

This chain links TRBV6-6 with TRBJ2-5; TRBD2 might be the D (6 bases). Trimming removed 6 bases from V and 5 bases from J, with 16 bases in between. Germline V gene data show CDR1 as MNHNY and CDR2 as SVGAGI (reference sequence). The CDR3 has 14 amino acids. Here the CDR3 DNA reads TGTGCCAGCAGGGCTCCGGGGGTCGGGGAGACCCAGTACTTC. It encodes CASRAPGVGETQYF.

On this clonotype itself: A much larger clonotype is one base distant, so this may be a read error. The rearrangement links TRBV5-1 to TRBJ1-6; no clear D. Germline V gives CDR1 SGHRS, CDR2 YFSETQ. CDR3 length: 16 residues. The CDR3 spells CVSSLEQISAISPLHF. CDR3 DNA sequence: TGCGTCAGCAGCTTGGAACAAATCTCGGCAATTTCACCCCTCCACTTT. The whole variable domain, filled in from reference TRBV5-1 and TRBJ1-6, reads KAGVTQTPRYLIKTRGQQVTLSCSPISGHRSVSWYQQTPGQGLQFLFEYFSETQRNKGNFPGRFSGRQFSNSRSEMNVSTLELGDSALYLCVSSLEQISAISPLHFGNGTRLTVT.

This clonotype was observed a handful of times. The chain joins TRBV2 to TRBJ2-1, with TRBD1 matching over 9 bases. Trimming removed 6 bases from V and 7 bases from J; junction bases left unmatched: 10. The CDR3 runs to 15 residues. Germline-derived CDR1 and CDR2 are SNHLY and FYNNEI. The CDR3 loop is CASSYGQGRDNEQFF. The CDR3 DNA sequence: TGTGCCAGCAGCTACGGACAGGGGAGGGATAATGAGCAGTTCTTC.

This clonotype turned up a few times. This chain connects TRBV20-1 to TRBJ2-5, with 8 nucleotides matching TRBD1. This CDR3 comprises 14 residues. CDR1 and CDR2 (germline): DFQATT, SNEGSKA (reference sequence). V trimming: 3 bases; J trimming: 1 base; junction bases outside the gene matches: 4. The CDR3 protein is CSASWTGSQETQYF. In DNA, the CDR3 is TGCAGTGCTAGTTGGACAGGGTCCCAAGAGACCCAGTACTTC.

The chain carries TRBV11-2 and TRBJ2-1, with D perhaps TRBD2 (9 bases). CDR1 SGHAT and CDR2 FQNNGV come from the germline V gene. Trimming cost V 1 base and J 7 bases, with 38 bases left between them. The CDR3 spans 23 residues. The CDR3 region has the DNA TGTGCCAGCAGCTTAGGGAGTCGATTACCGAGACAGGGGTGGACTAGCGCCTTTAATGAGCAGTTCTTC. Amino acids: CASSLGSRLPRQGWTSAFNEQFF.

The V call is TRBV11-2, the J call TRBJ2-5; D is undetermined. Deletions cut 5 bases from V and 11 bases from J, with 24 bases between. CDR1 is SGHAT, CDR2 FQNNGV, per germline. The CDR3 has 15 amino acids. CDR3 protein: CASSPERHYTYAQYF. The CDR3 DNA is TGTGCCAGCAGCCCGGAGAGACATTATACCTACGCGCAGTACTTC.

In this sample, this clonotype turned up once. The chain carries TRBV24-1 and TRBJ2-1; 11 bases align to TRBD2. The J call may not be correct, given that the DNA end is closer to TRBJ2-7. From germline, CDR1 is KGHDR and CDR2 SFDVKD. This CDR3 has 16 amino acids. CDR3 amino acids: CATNDHLAGGVNEQYF. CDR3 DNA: TGTGCCACCAATGACCATCTAGCGGGGGGCGTCAATGAGCAGTACTTC.

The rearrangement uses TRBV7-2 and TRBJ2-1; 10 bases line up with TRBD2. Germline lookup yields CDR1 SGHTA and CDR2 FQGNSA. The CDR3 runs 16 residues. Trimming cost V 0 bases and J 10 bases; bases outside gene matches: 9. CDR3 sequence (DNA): TGTGCCAGCAGCTTAGCGGGTAGCGGGAGGCTCTGGGAGCAGTTCTTC. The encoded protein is CASSLAGSGRLWEQFF.

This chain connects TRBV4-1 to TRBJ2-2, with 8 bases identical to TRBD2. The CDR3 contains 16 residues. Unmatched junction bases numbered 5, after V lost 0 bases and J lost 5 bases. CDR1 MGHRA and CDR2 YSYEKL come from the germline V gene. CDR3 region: CASSQELAGRTGELFF. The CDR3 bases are TGCGCCAGCAGCCAAGAGCTAGCGGGCCGAACCGGGGAGCTGTTTTTT.

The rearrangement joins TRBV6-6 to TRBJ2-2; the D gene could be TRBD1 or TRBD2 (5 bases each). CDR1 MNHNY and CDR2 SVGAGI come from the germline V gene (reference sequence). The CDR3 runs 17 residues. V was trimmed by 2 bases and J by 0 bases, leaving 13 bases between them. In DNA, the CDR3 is TGTGCCAGCAGTTACGGGAGTGGGGCCCCGAACACCGGGGAGCTGTTTTTT. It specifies CASSYGSGAPNTGELFF.

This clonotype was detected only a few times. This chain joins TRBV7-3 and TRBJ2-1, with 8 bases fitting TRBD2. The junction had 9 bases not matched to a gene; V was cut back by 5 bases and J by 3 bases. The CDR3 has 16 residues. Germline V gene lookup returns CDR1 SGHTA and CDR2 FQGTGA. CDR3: CASSASGTSGYNEQFF. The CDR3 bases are TGTGCCAGCAGCGCGAGTGGAACTAGCGGCTACAATGAGCAGTTCTTC.

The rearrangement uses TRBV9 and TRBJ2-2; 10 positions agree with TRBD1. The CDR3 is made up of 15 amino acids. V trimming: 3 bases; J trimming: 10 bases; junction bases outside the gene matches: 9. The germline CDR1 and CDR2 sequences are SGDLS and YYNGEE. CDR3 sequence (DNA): TGTGCCAGCAGCGCAGGGACAGGGGCCGTGGAGGAGCTGTTTTTT. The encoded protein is CASSAGTGAVEELFF.

CDR3 nucleotides: TGCGCCAGCAGCCCGAGTCAAGGGAAAGGAAACTACGAGCAGTACTTC. Amino acids: CASSPSQGKGNYEQYF. This sequence joins TRBV5-1 and TRBJ2-7; D is undetermined. Germline CDR1 is SGHRS and CDR2 is YFSETQ. V shed 4 bases and J shed 3 bases, with 20 bases lying between them. There are 16 residues in the CDR3.

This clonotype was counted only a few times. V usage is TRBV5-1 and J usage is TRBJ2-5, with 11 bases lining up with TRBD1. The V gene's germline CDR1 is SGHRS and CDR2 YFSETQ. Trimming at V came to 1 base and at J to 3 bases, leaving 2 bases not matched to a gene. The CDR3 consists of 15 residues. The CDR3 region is CASSLRTGGEETQYF. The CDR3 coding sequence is TGCGCCAGCAGCTTGAGGACAGGGGGCGAAGAGACCCAGTACTTC.

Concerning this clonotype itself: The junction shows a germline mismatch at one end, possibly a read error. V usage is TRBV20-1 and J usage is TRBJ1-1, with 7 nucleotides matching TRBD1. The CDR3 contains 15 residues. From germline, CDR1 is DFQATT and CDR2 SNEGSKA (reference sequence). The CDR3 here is CGARDPGQHNTEAFF. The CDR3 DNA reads TGCGGTGCTAGAGACCCGGGACAGCATAACACTGAAGCTTTCTTT.

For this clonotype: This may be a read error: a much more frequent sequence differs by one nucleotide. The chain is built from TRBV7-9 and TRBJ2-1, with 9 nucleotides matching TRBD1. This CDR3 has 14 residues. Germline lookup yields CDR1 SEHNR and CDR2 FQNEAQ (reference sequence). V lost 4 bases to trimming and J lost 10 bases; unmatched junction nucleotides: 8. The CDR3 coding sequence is TGTGCCAGCAGCTCGCGGGACAGGGCCCACGAGCAGTTCTTC. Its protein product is CASSSRDRAHEQFF.

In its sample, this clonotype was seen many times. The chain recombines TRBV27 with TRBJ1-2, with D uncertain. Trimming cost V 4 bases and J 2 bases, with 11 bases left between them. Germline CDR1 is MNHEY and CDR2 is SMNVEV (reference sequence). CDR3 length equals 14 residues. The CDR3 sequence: CASSSGVKNYGYTF. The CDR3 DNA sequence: TGTGCCAGCAGTTCCGGGGTGAAGAACTATGGCTACACCTTC.